This paragraph covers one T cell receptor beta chain sequence. No antigen is known for it. The CDR3 spans 13 residues. The ends lost 7 bases at V and 4 bases at J; junction bases unmatched: 5. Germline loops: CDR1 DFQATT, CDR2 SNEGSKA (reference sequence). This sample was taken from a study of blood T cells in healthy people across ages. Broader study findings: Using unsorted PBMCs precluded a conclusive naive versus antigen-experienced comparison.

Primers used in a second PCR of roughly 7 to 12 cycles were a sample-barcoded 5' primer and a J-beta primer mix. Every cDNA was tagged by a template-switch adaptor with 12 random nucleotides. In TCRdb, the 5' RACE reads were re-called with MiXCR into one record per CDR3 protein. The table records hundreds of thousands of distinct CDR3 sequences, 49% of them present only once. This receptor was identified in a woman between 55 and 75 years old in good health. The chain employs TRBV20-1 and TRBJ2-1; TRBD2 matches 9 bases. The sequenced sample was blood. CDR3 in amino acids: CSGSGSPYNEQFF. The CDR3 DNA sequence: TGCAGTGGTAGCGGGAGCCCTTACAATGAGCAGTTCTTC.